The 5 T cell receptor beta chains below come from one sample, sequenced in a study of shared clonotypes between healthy human individuals (dated by TCRdb to about 2020). The library was produced with the immunoSEQ multiplex PCR assay. TCRdb obtained this table from immuneACCESS and retained in-frame rearrangements with V and J assigned. These tables miss some clones; where compared with another copy, unresolved V genes account for less than half of the shortfall, and the remainder is unexplained. This sample is represented by some 1,100,000 clones; around three quarters of them were singletons. Of the sample, 0.5% to 0.6% is held by the ten largest clones. Input material: memory CD4+ T cells from PBMCs. Reading the label with the study, this specimen's cell subset or site is: CD45RA-negative fraction. The receptor source for this set is a man in his late teens or twenties in good health. Some clones in this sample may be carry-over from other donors' samples.

The V call is TRBV7-2, the J call TRBJ2-7, with D possibly TRBD2 on 6 matching bases. Germline V CDR1 and CDR2: SGHTA, FQGNSA. The CDR3 spans 13 residues. The V end lost 2 bases, the J end lost 6 bases, and 11 bases lay between the germline ends. The DNA of the CDR3 is TGTGCCAGCAGCTTAAACAGAGCGGGCGAGCAGTACTTC. Its protein is CASSLNRAGEQYF.

The V gene is TRBV4-1, the J gene TRBJ2-7, with D possibly matching TRBD1 (5 bases). This CDR3 region has 15 residues. The V end lost 3 bases, the J end lost 4 bases, and 16 bases lay between the germline ends. Germline V gene sequence: CDR1 MGHRA, CDR2 YSYEKL. CDR3 protein: CASSHQVQASYEQYF. The DNA for the CDR3 is TGCGCCAGCAGCCATCAGGTACAGGCCTCATACGAGCAGTACTTC.

Worth noting for this clone: Other DNA sequences in the sample encode the same CDR3. This chain links TRBV20-1 with TRBJ2-1; no reliable D call. Between the trimmed V and J ends, which lost 3 bases and 4 bases, there was a span of 4 bases. The CDR3 is 11 residues long. The germline V gene has CDR1 DFQATT and CDR2 SNEGSKA (reference sequence). CDR3 nucleotides: TGCAGTGCTAGGGGATACAATGAGCAGTTCTTC. It specifies CSARGYNEQFF.

This clone was recorded once. The chain uses TRBV29-1 and TRBJ1-2; unclear D gene. CDR3 size: 14 residues. The ends were cut back, 4 bases at V and 4 bases at J, with 16 bases in the middle. Germline loops: CDR1 SQVTM, CDR2 ANQGSEA. The CDR3, as DNA: TGCAGCGTTGTAGTGGAGGCTTCGGGCTATGGCTACACCTTC. Protein sequence: CSVVVEASGYGYTF.

The chain employs TRBV7-2 and TRBJ2-7, with 9 bases identical to TRBD1. Germline assignment: CDR1 SGHTA and CDR2 FQGNSA. V lost 5 bases, J lost 6 bases, and 8 bases stayed unmatched. This CDR3 has 14 amino acids. The CDR3 region is CASSPLTGGGEQYF. As DNA, the CDR3 is TGTGCCAGCAGCCCGTTGACAGGGGGGGGCGAGCAGTACTTC. Full variable domain (outside the CDR3, taken from reference TRBV7-2 and TRBJ2-7): GAGVSQSPSNKVTEKGKDVELRCDPISGHTALYWYRQSLGQGLEFLIYFQGNSAPDKSGLPSDRFSAERTGGSVSTLTIQRTQQEDSAVYLCASSPLTGGGEQYFGPGTRLTVT.